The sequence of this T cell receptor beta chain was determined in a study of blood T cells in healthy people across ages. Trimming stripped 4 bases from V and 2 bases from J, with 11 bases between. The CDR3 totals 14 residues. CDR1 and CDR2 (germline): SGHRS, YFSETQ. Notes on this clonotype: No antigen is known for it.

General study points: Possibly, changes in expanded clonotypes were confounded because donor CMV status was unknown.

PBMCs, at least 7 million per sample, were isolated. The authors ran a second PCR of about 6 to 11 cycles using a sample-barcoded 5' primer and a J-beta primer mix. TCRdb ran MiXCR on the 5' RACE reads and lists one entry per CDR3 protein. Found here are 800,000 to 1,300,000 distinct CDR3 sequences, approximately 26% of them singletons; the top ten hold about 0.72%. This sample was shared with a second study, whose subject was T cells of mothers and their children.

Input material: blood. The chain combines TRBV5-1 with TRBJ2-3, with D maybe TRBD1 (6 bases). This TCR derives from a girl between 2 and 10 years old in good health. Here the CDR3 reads CASSGGQNTDTQYF. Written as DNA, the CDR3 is TGCGCCAGCAGCGGCGGACAGAACACAGATACGCAGTATTTT.